The clone carrying this T cell receptor (beta chain) is a singleton in its sample. The ends lost 3 bases at V and 4 bases at J; junction bases unmatched: 2. Germline CDR1 and CDR2: SGDLS and YYNGEE. This CDR3 region has 14 residues. How the authors handled the data: Amplification with reference gene primers provided the estimates of nucleated cell counts. TCRdb's table, derived via immunoSEQ multiplex PCR, lists solely in-frame clones and lacks some. The DNA gave D and trimming, while V, J and clone size come from that table. The table has roughly 350,000 clones, 85% to 90% seen once. This sample was included in a study of blood T cell repertoires in COVID-19. Study background: Whether acute or convalescent, the COVID-19 samples came from the United States, Italy and Spain. Sample material is recorded as cDNA or gDNA derived from T cells, B-cell-depleted T cells, or PBMCs.

The TCR sequence derives from a woman aged 45-65 years with active or convalescent COVID-19. The rearrangement links TRBV9 to TRBJ1-4, with 8 bases fitting TRBD1. Sample: peripheral blood. The chain's CDR3 is CASSGQGNNEKLFF. The CDR3, as DNA: TGTGCCAGCAGCGGACAGGGGAATAATGAAAAACTGTTTTTT.